This T cell receptor beta chain was retrieved from a study of CD8+CD57+ T cells in acquired aplastic anemia. As for the study in general: DNA per sorted CD4+ or CD8+ sample ranged roughly 0.19 to 27.4 ug, averaging approximately 3.3 ug. The study obtained 9 million to 13 million reads on average for CD4+ cells from healthy donors.

V lost 0 bases and J 8 bases, leaving 7 bases between the germline ends. The CDR3 loop spans 12 amino acids. Germline loops: CDR1 SEHNR, CDR2 FQNEAQ (reference sequence). The sample holds many counts of this clonotype. The antigen remains undetermined. The study, taken as a whole, reports: Patients showed no significant difference from controls in CD8+ Simpson's diversity. Overlapping CD8+ CDR3 repertoires of patients and controls contained around 31 shared sequences.

The template used for profiling TCR beta VDJ and CDR3 was genomic DNA. TCRdb independently ran MiXCR on the reads; one entry per CDR3 protein. The table shows about 160,000 distinct CDR3 sequences, with approximately 40% occurring only once. Material for sequencing was sorted CD4+, CD8+, or CD8+CD57+ T cells (not recorded which) from PBMCs. The chain couples TRBV7-9 to TRBJ1-1, with D perhaps matching TRBD1 (5 bases). This clonotype was sampled from a human donor in good health. For the CDR3, the DNA is TGTGCCAGCAGCTTAGCGGGACCGGAAGCTTTCTTT. It yields the protein CASSLAGPEAFF.